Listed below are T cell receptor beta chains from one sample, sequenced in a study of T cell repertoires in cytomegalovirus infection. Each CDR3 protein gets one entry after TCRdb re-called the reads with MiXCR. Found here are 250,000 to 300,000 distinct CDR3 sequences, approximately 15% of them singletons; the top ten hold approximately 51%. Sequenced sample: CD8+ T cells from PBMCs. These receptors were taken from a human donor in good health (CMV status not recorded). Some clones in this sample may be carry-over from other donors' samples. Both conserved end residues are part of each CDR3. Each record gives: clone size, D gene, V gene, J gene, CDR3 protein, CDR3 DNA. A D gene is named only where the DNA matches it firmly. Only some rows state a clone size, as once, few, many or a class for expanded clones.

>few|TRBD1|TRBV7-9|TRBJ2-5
CASSLAGQGKTETQYF
TGTGCCAGCAGCTTAGCGGGACAGGGGAAGACGGAGACCCAGTACTTC
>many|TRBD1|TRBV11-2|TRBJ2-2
CASTTGTAGTGELFF
TGTGCCAGCACCACCGGGACAGCCGGGACCGGGGAGCTGTTTTTT
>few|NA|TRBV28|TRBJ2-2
CASGPIRAAPGELFF
TGTGCCAGCGGCCCCATTCGGGCAGCCCCCGGGGAGCTGTTTTTT
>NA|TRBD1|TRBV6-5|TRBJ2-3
CASSYSRGTGPYF
TGTGCCAGCAGTTACTCGAGGGGGACAGGGCCGTATTTT
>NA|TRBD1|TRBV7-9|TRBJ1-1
CASSLMAGGELWTEAFF
TGTGCCAGCAGCTTAATGGCAGGGGGCGAATTGTGGACTGAAGCTTTCTTT
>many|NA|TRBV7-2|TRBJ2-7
CASSFFESYEQYF
TGTGCCAGCAGCTTTTTCGAGTCCTACGAGCAGTACTTC
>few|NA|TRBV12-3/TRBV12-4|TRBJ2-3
CASSISPVGTDTQYF
TGTGCCAGCAGTATAAGTCCCGTGGGCACAGATACGCAGTATTTT
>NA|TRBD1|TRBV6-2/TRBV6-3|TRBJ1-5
CASSYGTGQPQHF
TGTGCCAGCAGTTACGGGACAGGTCAGCCCCAGCATTTT
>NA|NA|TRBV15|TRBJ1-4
CATSREKQGLYEKLFF
TGTGCCACCAGCAGAGAAAAACAGGGACTATATGAAAAACTGTTTTTT
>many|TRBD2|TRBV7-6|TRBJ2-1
CASSLGASGGASGGEQFF
TGTGCCAGCAGCTTGGGGGCTAGCGGGGGGGCCTCCGGCGGTGAGCAGTTCTTC
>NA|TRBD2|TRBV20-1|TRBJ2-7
CSARDVVTSGGSSYEQYF
TGCAGTGCTAGAGATGTAGTGACTAGCGGGGGGAGCTCCTACGAGCAGTACTTC
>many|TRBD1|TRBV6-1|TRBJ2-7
CASPGQGAAGSSYEQYF
TGTGCCAGTCCGGGACAGGGAGCGGCAGGGAGCTCCTACGAGCAGTACTTC
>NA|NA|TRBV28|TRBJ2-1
CASSSLRSRNWADEQFF
TGTGCCAGCAGCTCTCTACGAAGTCGAAACTGGGCAGATGAGCAGTTCTTC
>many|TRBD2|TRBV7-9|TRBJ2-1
CASSREGVRVRNEQFF
TGTGCCAGCAGCCGGGAGGGGGTCAGGGTCCGCAATGAGCAGTTCTTC
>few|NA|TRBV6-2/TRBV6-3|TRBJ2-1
CASSYPIDSYNEQFF
TGTGCCAGCAGTTACCCCATAGACTCCTACAATGAGCAGTTCTTC
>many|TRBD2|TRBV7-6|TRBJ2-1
CASSLVAGLYNEQFF
TGTGCCAGCAGCTTAGTAGCGGGCCTTTACAATGAGCAGTTCTTC
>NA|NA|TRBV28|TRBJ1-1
CASSLRAFDTEALF
TGTGCCAGCAGTTTAAGGGCCTTCGACACTGAAGCTCTCTTT
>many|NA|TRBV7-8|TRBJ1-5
CASSGPATFDQPQHF
TGTGCCAGCAGCGGTCCGGCCACCTTCGATCAGCCCCAGCATTTT
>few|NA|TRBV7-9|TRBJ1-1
CASSYGLNTEAFF
TGTGCCAGCAGCTACGGGTTGAACACTGAAGCTTTCTTT
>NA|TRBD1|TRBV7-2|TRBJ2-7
CASSSPDRVGEQYF
TGTGCCAGCAGCTCGCCGGACAGGGTTGGCGAGCAGTACTTC
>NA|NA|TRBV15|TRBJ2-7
CATSNTLTGSYEQYF
TGTGCCACCAGCAATACCCTTACAGGGTCCTACGAGCAGTACTTC
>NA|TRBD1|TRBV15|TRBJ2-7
CATSSDRGLSYEQYF
TGTGCCACCAGCTCGGACAGGGGGTTATCCTACGAGCAGTACTTC
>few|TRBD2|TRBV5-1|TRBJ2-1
CASSLGTSGADEQFF
TGCGCCAGCAGCCTGGGGACTAGCGGGGCCGATGAGCAGTTCTTC
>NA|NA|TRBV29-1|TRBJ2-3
CSADIVGWGTDTQYF
TGCAGCGCAGACATTGTGGGGTGGGGCACAGATACGCAGTATTTT
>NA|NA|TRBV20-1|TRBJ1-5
CSARVPGLGPQHF
TGCAGTGCTAGGGTTCCAGGCCTGGGGCCCCAGCATTTT
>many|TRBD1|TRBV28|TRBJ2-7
CASTYRDRALGEQYF
TGTGCCAGCACCTACCGGGACAGGGCCTTAGGAGAGCAGTACTTC
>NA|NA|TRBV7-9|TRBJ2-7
CASSLVGGQSSYEQYF
TGTGCCAGCAGCTTAGTGGGGGGACAGTCATCCTACGAGCAGTACTTC
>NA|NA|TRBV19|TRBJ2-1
CASSIARRGEQFF
TGTGCCAGTAGTATCGCTCGCCGGGGTGAGCAGTTCTTC
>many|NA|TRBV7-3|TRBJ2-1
CASSLSGGPYNEQFF
TGTGCCAGCAGCTTATCTGGAGGGCCCTACAATGAGCAGTTCTTC
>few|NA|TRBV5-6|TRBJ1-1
CASRLLTGTGEAFF
TGTGCCAGCAGACTACTGACCGGGACGGGAGAAGCTTTCTTT
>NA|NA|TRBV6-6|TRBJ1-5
CASSGLGSAANQPQHF
TGTGCCAGCAGTGGCCTAGGGAGTGCGGCCAATCAGCCCCAGCATTTT
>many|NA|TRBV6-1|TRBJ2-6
CASSDVSGANVLTF
TGTGCCAGCAGTGATGTCTCTGGGGCCAACGTCCTGACTTTC
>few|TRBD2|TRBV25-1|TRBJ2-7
CASSWGGGGASEQYF
TGTGCCAGCAGTTGGGGCGGCGGGGGGGCCTCCGAGCAGTACTTC
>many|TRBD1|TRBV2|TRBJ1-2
CASLGQDYNYGYTF
TGTGCCAGCCTGGGACAGGACTATAACTATGGCTACACCTTC
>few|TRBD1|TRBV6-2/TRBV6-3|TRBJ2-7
CASSPRQGQYF
TGTGCCAGCAGTCCCCGACAGGGTCAGTACTTC
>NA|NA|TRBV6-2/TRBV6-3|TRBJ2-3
CASSYPGSTGEDTQYF
TGTGCCAGCAGTTACCCGGGCAGTACGGGGGAAGATACGCAGTATTTT
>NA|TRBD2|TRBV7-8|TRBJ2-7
CASSLARGVEQYF
TGTGCCAGCAGCTTAGCGCGGGGGGTCGAGCAGTACTTC
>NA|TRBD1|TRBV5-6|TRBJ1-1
CASSLTGVNTEAFF
TGTGCCAGCAGCTTAACAGGGGTGAACACTGAAGCTTTCTTT
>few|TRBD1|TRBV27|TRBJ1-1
CASSTQIDRVDTEAFF
TGTGCCAGCAGTACCCAAATCGACAGGGTGGACACTGAAGCTTTCTTT
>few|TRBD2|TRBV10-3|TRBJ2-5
CAISDLGGKETQYF
TGTGCCATCAGTGACCTGGGGGGGAAGGAGACCCAGTACTTC
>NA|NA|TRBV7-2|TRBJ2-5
CASSLRGADQETQYF
TGTGCCAGCAGCTTACGAGGGGCAGACCAAGAGACCCAGTACTTC
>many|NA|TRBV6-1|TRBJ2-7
CASSPRAGPTYPYEQYF
TGTGCCAGCAGTCCAAGAGCGGGCCCAACCTATCCCTACGAGCAGTACTTC
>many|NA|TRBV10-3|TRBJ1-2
CAIGRGDETHGYTF
TGTGCCATCGGTAGGGGCGACGAAACCCATGGCTACACCTTC
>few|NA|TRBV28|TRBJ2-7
CASSMFRYEQYF
TGTGCCAGCAGTATGTTTCGGTACGAGCAGTACTTC
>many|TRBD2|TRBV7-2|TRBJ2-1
CASSLIGLAGTSSYNEQFF
TGTGCCAGCAGCTTGATCGGACTAGCGGGTACGAGCTCCTACAATGAGCAGTTCTTC
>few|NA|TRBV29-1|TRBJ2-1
CSTQGGAYNEQFF
TGCAGCACCCAGGGGGGTGCCTACAATGAGCAGTTCTTC
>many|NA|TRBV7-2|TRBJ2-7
CASSLNSIYEQYF
TGTGCCAGCAGCTTAAACAGCATCTACGAGCAGTACTTC
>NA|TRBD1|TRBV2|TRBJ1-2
CAIDRAYGYTF
TGTGCCATAGACAGGGCCTATGGCTACACCTTC
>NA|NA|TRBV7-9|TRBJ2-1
CASSREWARSSEQFF
TGTGCCAGCAGCCGCGAGTGGGCGCGTTCATCCGAGCAGTTCTTC
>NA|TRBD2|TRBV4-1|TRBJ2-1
CASSQRYGGADEQFF
TGCGCCAGCAGCCAACGGTACGGGGGGGCCGATGAGCAGTTCTTC